This is a list of T cell receptor beta chains from one sample in a study of blood T cell repertoires in COVID-19. TCRdb keeps only in-frame clones here, not all; method: immunoSEQ multiplex PCR. Among around 130,000 clones, 85% to 90% were seen once, and the ten largest hold around 10%. Sequenced: peripheral blood. These receptors originate from an elderly woman with acute or convalescent COVID-19. Each CDR3 is given with its conserved first and last residue. A D gene is named only where the DNA matches it firmly. Only part of the rows carry a size: once, few, many, or a class if the clone is expanded.

d_call,v_call,clone_size,j_call,cdr3_nt,cdr3_aa
TRBD1,TRBV4-1,-,TRBJ2-1,TGCGCCAGCAGCCGTCCTGGGACAGGGGGTAACAATGAGCAGTTCTTC,CASSRPGTGGNNEQFF
-,TRBV5-1,-,TRBJ2-3,TGCGCCAGCAGCTTAGGTTTCGCTAGCGACCCCACAGATACGCAGTATTTT,CASSLGFASDPTDTQYF
-,TRBV10-3,once,TRBJ1-4,TGTGCCATCAGTGAACCAGGGTGGATGAAAAAACTGTTTTTT,CAISEPGWMKKLFF
-,TRBV19,-,TRBJ1-1,TGTGCCAGTAGTGTCTACAGGGACCCCACTGAAGCTTTCTTT,CASSVYRDPTEAFF
-,TRBV11-2,-,TRBJ1-2,TGTGCCAGCAGCTTACAGGGTGGAGGGTATGGCTACACCTTC,CASSLQGGGYGYTF
-,TRBV21-1,-,TRBJ1-5,TGTGCCAGCAGCACTCAGGGGCTTTGCCAGCCCCAGCATTTT,CASSTQGLCQPQHF
TRBD1,TRBV5-1,-,TRBJ1-2,TGCGCCAGCAGCTTGCCGGGACAGGGGGGTAACTATGGCTACACCTTC,CASSLPGQGGNYGYTF
-,TRBV5-1,medium-sized,TRBJ1-6,TGCGCCAGCAGCCTTAAACTGGATTCACCCCTCCACTTT,CASSLKLDSPLHF
-,TRBV7-2,-,TRBJ1-2,TGTGCCAGCAGTCCAGGGGCAGGAGAGACTGGCTACACCTTC,CASSPGAGETGYTF
-,TRBV4-2,once,TRBJ1-2,TGTGCCAGCAGAGTAGGGGGGAGGGACTATGGCTACACCTTC,CASRVGGRDYGYTF
-,TRBV3-1/TRBV3-2,-,TRBJ2-5,TGTGCCAGCAGCCCCCTAGGAGGAAGGGAGACCCAGTACTTC,CASSPLGGRETQYF
-,TRBV7-2,-,TRBJ1-2,TGTGCCAGCAGCTTGGGCAGGGCAGGCTACACCTTC,CASSLGRAGYTF
-,TRBV7-8,once,TRBJ1-5,TGTGCCAGCAGCTTAGATGGGCAGAATCAGCCCCAGCATTTT,CASSLDGQNQPQHF
TRBD1,TRBV18,-,TRBJ1-1,TGTGCCAGCTCGCGAACAGGGGGGGACACTGAAGCTTTCTTT,CASSRTGGDTEAFF